Listed below are T cell receptor beta chains from one sample, sequenced in a study of shared clonotypes between healthy human individuals. The repertoire was sequenced with immunoSEQ multiplex PCR; TCRdb's copy has only in-frame clones and lacks some. Among approximately 840,000 clones, about 96% were seen once, and the ten largest hold less than 0.25%. The sample taken for sequencing was naive CD8+ T cells sorted from blood. These receptor sequences come from a young man in good health. Both conserved end residues are trimmed from each CDR3.

j_call v_call cdr3_aa
TRBJ2-3 TRBV5-5 ASSLFPPGASTDTQY
TRBJ2-2 TRBV29-1 SVERQVPGELF
TRBJ1-2 TRBV10-3 AISEGAGRGYT
TRBJ2-7 TRBV4-1 ASSQNLAGGTYEQY
TRBJ2-7 TRBV6-7 ASSPRWRHFTYEQY
TRBJ2-7 TRBV27 ASSSRQGKWPYEQY
TRBJ2-7 TRBV6-5 ASRVAESSYEQY
TRBJ2-7 TRBV28 ASSPSLSGRASYEQY
TRBJ2-1 TRBV6-5 ASRTSAYNEQF
TRBJ2-2 TRBV14 ASSQGLADGTGELF
TRBJ1-5 TRBV4-1 ASSQDQGGNQPQH
TRBJ1-3 TRBV4-3 ASSQAGRAGNTIY
TRBJ2-1 TRBV7-2 ASRLEYNEQF
TRBJ2-1 TRBV15 ATSRDLFAINEQF
TRBJ1-2 TRBV6-1 ASSITIGDIYGYT
TRBJ2-1 TRBV25-1 ASSVLSNEQF
TRBJ2-7 TRBV2 ASRPRALTYEQY
TRBJ2-1 TRBV7-3 ASSRWTGASYNEQF
TRBJ1-3 TRBV6-6 ASSPAPGNTIY
TRBJ2-6 TRBV7-9 ATIGQVISGANVLT
TRBJ2-2 TRBV11-2 ASSLVVRSLDGELF
TRBJ2-7 TRBV4-1 ASSFTLAGGAYEQY
TRBJ2-7 TRBV21-1 ATTISYEQY
TRBJ2-1 TRBV7-9 ASSFGGRGGNEQF
TRBJ2-2 TRBV7-8 ASSLPRLVPNTGELF
TRBJ2-7 TRBV7-9 ASSNRGPYEQY
TRBJ2-7 TRBV27 ASSLLAGVVVTYEQY
TRBJ2-7 TRBV7-9 ASSVGLGTLDGDYEQY
TRBJ2-5 TRBV9 ASSAKRRAGDGETQY
TRBJ2-2 TRBV6-5 ASSYSGPTGELF
TRBJ1-2 TRBV25-1 ASSEHPGTYGYT
TRBJ1-1 TRBV30 AFQGVGTEAF
TRBJ2-1 TRBV14 ASSQDKAGGRNEQF
TRBJ1-4 TRBV7-9 ASRRWDSEKLF
TRBJ2-5 TRBV5-5 ASSPKNRFGEETQY
TRBJ2-7 TRBV28 ASSQGLTYEQY
TRBJ2-3 TRBV27 ASSLRQGETDTQY
TRBJ2-1 TRBV7-9 ASSLVTSGSSYNEQF
TRBJ2-7 TRBV5-1 ASSLEWGGPYEQY
TRBJ2-7 TRBV28 ATRWGLAYEQY
TRBJ1-2 TRBV6-6 ASSYPGQPDYGYT
TRBJ1-1 TRBV13 ASSPGLAGGTEAF
TRBJ2-5 TRBV11-2 ASSPPGRTAQETQY
TRBJ2-7 TRBV2 ASSEGTSGINVAYEQY
TRBJ1-1 TRBV18 ASSRLEGANTEAF
TRBJ2-1 TRBV7-6 ASSLAGADEQF
TRBJ1-1 TRBV4-1 ASSQERAALNTEAF
TRBJ2-3 TRBV29-1 SVGFIVLAGGTSTDTQY
TRBJ2-7 TRBV28 ASSLDRGYDEQY
TRBJ1-2 TRBV6-6 ASSYGEAYGYT
TRBJ1-2 TRBV7-9 ASSSHNGGAVGYT